These 30 T cell receptor beta chains came from one sample sequenced in a study of blood T cell repertoires in COVID-19. Sequencing used immunoSEQ multiplex PCR; TCRdb keeps in-frame clones, though not all of them. The top ten hold roughly 12% of the sample, which has some 450,000 clones, more than 70% seen once. Input material: peripheral blood. The receptors shown here come from a woman aged 45-60 years with COVID-19, enrolled during active disease.

The J gene is TRBJ2-7, the V gene TRBV11-2, with unresolved D. The V gene's germline CDR1 is SGHAT and CDR2 FQNNGV. V shed 2 bases and J shed 6 bases, with 11 bases lying between them. The CDR3 loop spans 13 amino acids. This CDR3 reads CASSLSFLGEQYF. In DNA, the CDR3 is TGTGCCAGCAGCTTATCATTTCTAGGCGAGCAGTACTTC.

This sequence joins TRBV15 and TRBJ1-5; 7 bases match TRBD1. CDR1 is LNHNV, CDR2 YYDKDF, per germline (reference sequence). The V segment lost 4 bases and the J segment 4 bases; nucleotides outside the gene matches: 4. The CDR3 has 14 amino acids. This CDR3 reads CATSIRQGNQPQHF. In DNA form, the CDR3 reads TGTGCCACCAGCATTAGACAGGGAAATCAGCCCCAGCATTTT.

This clone was detected only once. The CDR3 sequence is CASSETVMNTEAFF. CDR3 in DNA: TGTGCCAGCAGTGAAACAGTTATGAACACTGAAGCTTTCTTT. The chain joins TRBV6-1 to TRBJ1-1, with no clear D. V shed 2 bases and J shed 0 bases, with 7 bases lying between them. The germline V gene encodes CDR1 MNHNS and CDR2 SASEGT. The CDR3 has 14 amino acids.

The chain combines TRBV9 with TRBJ2-3; 9 bases fit TRBD2. The CDR3 is 18 residues long. After removal of 4 bases from V and 7 bases from J, the junction contained 19 bases not matched to a gene. Germline V gene sequence: CDR1 SGDLS, CDR2 YYNGEE. The CDR3: CASSPRGVERGVTNTQYF. In DNA form, the CDR3 reads TGTGCCAGCAGCCCCCGGGGCGTCGAGCGGGGGGTCACGAATACGCAGTATTTT.

This chain links TRBV10-3 with TRBJ2-5; TRBD2 aligns across 10 bases. The V and J ends lost 6 bases and 5 bases, in that order; junction bases with no gene match: 6. The CDR3 sequence is 14 residues long. Germline CDR1 ENHRY, CDR2 SYGVKD. CDR3 loop: CAIRQAGGKETQYF. CDR3 nucleotide sequence: TGTGCCATCAGACAAGCGGGGGGGAAGGAGACCCAGTACTTC.

This chain uses TRBV2 with TRBJ1-5; TRBD1 matches 9 bases. Germline trimming cut 4 bases from V and 1 base from J; bases unmatched to any gene: 8. The CDR3 has 17 residues. Germline CDR1 and CDR2: SNHLY and FYNNEI. CDR3 sequence (DNA): TGTGCCAGCAGTGCCGGGACAGGGCTAGCAAGCAATCAGCCCCAGCATTTT. This gives the protein CASSAGTGLASNQPQHF.

This clone was detected only once. The rearrangement joins TRBV5-6 to TRBJ1-2, with 7 bases identical to TRBD1. The V and J ends lost 6 bases and 2 bases, in that order; junction bases with no gene match: 4. Germline loops: CDR1 SGHDT, CDR2 YYEEEE. The CDR3 spans 13 residues. DNA for the CDR3: TGTGCCAGCAACAGGGGCGCAAACTATGGCTACACCTTC. The encoded protein is CASNRGANYGYTF.

This chain uses TRBV29-1 with TRBJ1-1, with D perhaps matching TRBD1 (6 bases). The CDR3 totals 13 residues. Per germline, CDR1 SQVTM and CDR2 ANQGSEA. V was cut by 6 bases and J by 1 base, with 12 bases left in between. CDR3 in amino acids: CSVNAQGNTEAFF. CDR3 sequence (DNA): TGCAGCGTCAACGCACAGGGGAACACTGAAGCTTTCTTT.

The chain links TRBV3-1 (or the pseudogene TRBV3-2) to TRBJ2-5; D may be TRBD1 (6 bases). Trimming took 1 base from V and 2 from J, leaving 11 bases between them. The CDR3 consists of 15 residues. The germline V gene encodes CDR1 LGHDT and CDR2 YNNKEL (reference sequence). The CDR3 is CASSQGHGQQETQYF. The CDR3 region has the DNA TGTGCCAGCAGCCAAGGGCACGGACAGCAAGAGACCCAGTACTTC.

Only a few counts were recorded for this clone. This chain uses TRBV6-5 with TRBJ1-3, with 8 nucleotides matching TRBD1. The V gene's germline CDR1 is MNHEY and CDR2 SVGAGI. The J segment lost 5 bases and the V segment lost 10 bases, leaving 10 bases of the junction unmatched. This CDR3 spans 14 amino acids. Here the CDR3 DNA reads TGTGCCACCGAGGACAGGGCTAATCGAAACACCATATATTTT. Amino acid sequence: CATEDRANRNTIYF.

The V call is TRBV6-1, the J call TRBJ1-6; a possible D gene is TRBD1 (5 bases). V was trimmed by 5 bases and J by 8 bases, leaving 16 bases between them. The CDR3 runs 15 residues. Germline CDR1 and CDR2: MNHNS and SASEGT. For the CDR3, the DNA is TGTGCCAGCAGTCCGGGGACTGCCGCATATTCACCCCTCCACTTT. Translating it yields CASSPGTAAYSPLHF.

V is TRBV2 and J is TRBJ2-7; TRBD2 agrees at 8 bases. The germline V gene has CDR1 SNHLY and CDR2 FYNNEI. The ends lost 10 bases at V and 2 bases at J; junction bases unmatched: 10. The CDR3 sequence is 14 residues long. Written as DNA, the CDR3 is TGTGCCACCAAGCCCGGGCGGGGGGCCTACGAGCAGTACTTC. Amino acid sequence: CATKPGRGAYEQYF.

The chain links TRBV6-5 to TRBJ2-7; weak D call: TRBD2 (6 bases). The CDR3 is made up of 16 amino acids. Germline CDR1 reads MNHEY; CDR2 reads SVGAGI. With 2 bases removed from V and 3 bases from J, the gap between germline ends came to 17 bases. As DNA, the CDR3 is TGTGCCAGCAGTTACCCGGGGGACGGGATTGGCTACGAGCAGTACTTC. Translated, it gives CASSYPGDGIGYEQYF.

The chain couples TRBV19 to TRBJ2-6; 12 bases fit TRBD1. This CDR3 contains 18 residues. J lost 2 bases, V lost 5 bases, and 7 bases had no gene match. The germline gives CDR1 LNHDA, CDR2 SQIVND (reference sequence). The CDR3 region has the DNA TGTGCCAGTAGTCCTACCGGGACAGGGGGCGCTGGGGCCAACGTCCTGACTTTC. Translation gives CASSPTGTGGAGANVLTF. Full variable domain (remainder filled in from reference TRBV19 and TRBJ2-6): DGGITQSPKYLFRKEGQNVTLSCEQNLNHDAMYWYRQDPGQGLRLIYYSQIVNDFQKGDIAEGYSVSREKKESFPLTVTSAQKNPTAFYLCASSPTGTGGAGANVLTFGAGSRLTVL.

The chain carries TRBV5-1 and TRBJ1-1; 9 nucleotides line up with TRBD1. CDR1 and CDR2 from the germline V gene are SGHRS and YFSETQ. The V segment lost 5 bases and the J segment 4 bases; nucleotides outside the gene matches: 9. The CDR3 is made up of 15 amino acids. The CDR3 DNA sequence: TGCGCCAGCAGTACCGGGACAGGGAGGCCCACTGAAGCTTTCTTT. It codes for CASSTGTGRPTEAFF.

This chain joins TRBV3-1 (or the pseudogene TRBV3-2) and TRBJ2-7; D is ambiguous. The CDR3 contains 12 residues. Germline assignment: CDR1 LGHDT and CDR2 YNNKEL (reference sequence). V dropped 4 bases and J dropped 9 bases, with 13 bases sitting between them. CDR3 nucleotides: TGTGCCAGCAGCCCGTCTGGCTCTGGGCAGTACTTC. Amino acids: CASSPSGSGQYF.

This rearrangement joins TRBV3-1 (or the pseudogene TRBV3-2) to TRBJ1-2; D unresolved. Germline CDR1 and CDR2: LGHDT and YNNKEL (reference sequence). V lost 2 bases to trimming and J lost 3 bases, with 7 bases between them. The CDR3 extends over 13 amino acids. The CDR3 nucleotides read TGTGCCAGCAGCCAACCCCGAGACTATGGCTACACCTTC. Its translation is CASSQPRDYGYTF.

This sequence joins TRBV30 and TRBJ1-6; 7 bases fit TRBD1. J lost 7 bases, V lost 3 bases, and 0 bases had no gene match. CDR1 GTSNPN and CDR2 SVGIG come from the germline V gene (reference sequence). The CDR3 sequence is 12 residues long. DNA of the CDR3: TGTGCCTGGAGGGGACAGAATTCACCCCTCCACTTT. As protein: CAWRGQNSPLHF.

The gene calls are TRBV20-1 and TRBJ2-1; D unresolved. Trimming took 6 bases from V and 2 from J, leaving 5 bases between them. This CDR3 is built from 11 residues. Germline CDR1 and CDR2: DFQATT and SNEGSKA (reference sequence). CDR3: CSAQAYNEQFF. CDR3 sequence (DNA): TGCAGTGCGCAGGCCTACAATGAGCAGTTCTTC.

V and J are TRBV7-2 and TRBJ2-1; D is unresolved. V lost 2 bases to trimming and J lost 4 bases, with 9 bases between them. This CDR3 comprises 14 residues. Germline CDR1 is SGHTA and CDR2 is FQGNSA. The CDR3 DNA reads TGTGCCAGCAGCTTAAGCTCTCGTTACAATGAGCAGTTCTTC. It encodes CASSLSSRYNEQFF.

The V call is TRBV7-6, the J call TRBJ1-1; D may be TRBD1 (5 bases). The CDR3 has 18 residues. Trimming took off 1 base at V and 1 base at J, with 19 bases between the two ends. CDR1 and CDR2 (germline): SGHVS, FNYEAQ. CDR3 bases: TGTGCCAGCAGCTTAGGGAGGGTGGGGCCGAAAAGGAACACTGAAGCTTTCTTT. Its translation: CASSLGRVGPKRNTEAFF. Full variable domain (rest looked up from reference TRBV7-6 and TRBJ1-1): GAGVSQSPRYKVTKRGQDVALRCDPISGHVSLYWYRQALGQGPEFLTYFNYEAQQDKSGLPNDRFSAERPEGSISTLTIQRTEQRDSAMYRCASSLGRVGPKRNTEAFFGQGTRLTVV.

This clone was seen only once. V and J are TRBV5-1 and TRBJ1-1, with unresolved D. Germline CDR1 is SGHRS and CDR2 is YFSETQ. The length of the CDR3 is 13 residues. V lost 8 bases to trimming and J lost 1 base, with 12 bases between them. The CDR3 here is CASHNPGNTEAFF. The CDR3, as DNA: TGCGCCAGTCATAACCCAGGGAACACTGAAGCTTTCTTT. The whole variable domain, filled in from reference TRBV5-1 and TRBJ1-1, reads KAGVTQTPRYLIKTRGQQVTLSCSPISGHRSVSWYQQTPGQGLQFLFEYFSETQRNKGNFPGRFSGRQFSNSRSEMNVSTLELGDSALYLCASHNPGNTEAFFGQGTRLTVV.

The genes are TRBV7-8 and TRBJ2-7; TRBD2 is a possible D gene (6 bases). The germline gives CDR1 SGHVS, CDR2 FQNEAQ. This CDR3 has 15 amino acids. With 5 bases removed from V and 4 bases from J, the gap between germline ends came to 18 bases. The DNA of the CDR3 is TGTGCCAGCAGCCCCTCGACGGGGGTAAGGTACGAGCAGTACTTC. This codes for CASSPSTGVRYEQYF.

This chain links TRBV24-1 with TRBJ2-5; D gene uncertain. The CDR3 sequence is 16 residues long. In germline, CDR1 is KGHDR, CDR2 SFDVKD. V was clipped by 2 bases and J by 2 bases, with 14 bases between them. The CDR3 region is CATSDSRNDIQETQYF. CDR3 nucleotide sequence: TGTGCCACCAGTGATTCGAGAAACGATATACAAGAGACCCAGTACTTC.

This clone has only one observation. The chain carries TRBV4-1 and TRBJ1-5; no clear D gene. CDR1 and CDR2 from the germline V gene are MGHRA and YSYEKL. V lost 5 bases to trimming and J lost 0 bases, with 14 bases between them. This CDR3 is 16 amino acids long. CDR3 region: CASSTTLADSNQPQHF. The CDR3 coding sequence is TGCGCCAGCAGCACGACCCTCGCGGATAGCAATCAGCCCCAGCATTTT.

V is TRBV20-1 and J is TRBJ1-4; 9 nucleotides agree with TRBD1. V was clipped by 3 bases and J by 8 bases; unmatched bases: 7. This CDR3 contains 14 residues. Germline CDR1 DFQATT, CDR2 SNEGSKA (reference sequence). CDR3 in amino acids: CSASPGQGKEKLFF. The CDR3 nucleotides read TGCAGTGCTAGTCCGGGACAGGGTAAGGAAAAACTGTTTTTT.

The chain has TRBV27 and TRBJ2-7; perhaps TRBD1 as D (5 bases). The germline gives CDR1 MNHEY, CDR2 SMNVEV (reference sequence). The CDR3 has 14 residues. V lost 8 bases and J 6 bases, leaving 20 bases between the germline ends. The chain's CDR3 is CASSSGSGALEQYF. CDR3 bases: TGTGCCAGCTCTTCCGGGTCTGGGGCTCTCGAGCAGTACTTC.

This chain joins TRBV3-1 (or the pseudogene TRBV3-2) and TRBJ1-2, with no clear D. V lost 1 base to trimming and J lost 4 bases, with 10 bases between them. CDR1 and CDR2 from the germline V gene are LGHDT and YNNKEL (reference sequence). This CDR3 contains 14 residues. The chain's CDR3 is CASSQASGPYGYTF. CDR3 bases: TGTGCCAGCAGCCAAGCCTCAGGCCCCTATGGCTACACCTTC.

The chain employs TRBV27 and TRBJ2-3, with a tentative D call TRBD2 (5 bases). The CDR3 has 12 amino acids. From germline, CDR1 is MNHEY and CDR2 SMNVEV (reference sequence). The germline V and J ends were trimmed by 4 bases and 10 bases, with 12 bases remaining between them. The CDR3 sequence is CASSSSSWAQYF. The CDR3 DNA reads as TGTGCCAGCAGTTCGTCTAGCTGGGCGCAGTATTTT.

On this clone itself: Other DNA sequences in the same sample also yield this CDR3. This chain connects TRBV7-9 to TRBJ1-1; TRBD1 might be the D (6 bases). The CDR3 consists of 14 residues. V lost 2 bases and J lost 5, with 12 bases in between. The germline CDR1 and CDR2 sequences are SEHNR and FQNEAQ (reference sequence). The DNA for the CDR3 is TGTGCCAGCAGCTTATCCACAGGGAGTACTGAAGCTTTCTTT. As protein: CASSLSTGSTEAFF.